A single TCR beta chain is shown here with its context. Sequenced by immunoSEQ multiplex PCR; TCRdb stores in-frame clones only, minus some. The sample lists 100,000 or so clones, around 93% seen once, with about 1.9% in the top ten. This sample is drawn from a study of T cell changes during pregnancy in multiple sclerosis. This clonotype was obtained from a female donor with multiple sclerosis, enrolled in a pregnancy study. The material was peripheral blood, obtained after pregnancy.

CDR3 in DNA: TGTGCCAGTAGTCATACAGGGGCGAACACTGAAGCTTTCTTT. Amino acids: CASSHTGANTEAFF. J is TRBJ1-1 and V is TRBV19; TRBD1 matches 7 bases. Germline CDR1 reads LNHDA; CDR2 reads SQIVND (reference sequence). The ends lost 5 bases at V and 1 base at J; junction bases unmatched: 4. The CDR3 extends over 14 amino acids.